The 16 T cell receptor beta chains below all came from one sample that was sequenced in a study of blood T cell repertoires in COVID-19. Repertoires were generated with immunoSEQ multiplex PCR, while TCRdb's copy carries only in-frame clones and drops some. The sample includes about 420,000 clones, roughly 90% seen only once; the top ten take roughly 0.76%. The specimen sequenced was peripheral blood. The receptors were sampled from a man aged 18 to 29 with COVID-19, enrolled during active disease.

The rearrangement links TRBV18 to TRBJ1-4; 7 nucleotides agree with TRBD1. Germline trimming cut 2 bases from V and 7 bases from J; bases unmatched to any gene: 7. The CDR3 contains 15 residues. Germline V CDR1 and CDR2: KGHSH, LQKENI. The CDR3 bases are TGTGCCAGCTCACCAGCCGGGACAGTAAGTGAAAAACTGTTTTTT. As protein: CASSPAGTVSEKLFF.

The CDR3 loop is CASSLSPLSEQYF. The CDR3 DNA is TGCGCCAGCAGCTTGTCCCCGCTGAGCGAGCAGTACTTC. The chain couples TRBV5-1 to TRBJ2-7; unclear D gene. This CDR3 contains 13 residues. CDR1 SGHRS and CDR2 YFSETQ come from the germline V gene. With 1 base removed from V and 6 bases from J, the gap between germline ends came to 11 bases.

The chain joins TRBV3-1 (or the pseudogene TRBV3-2) to TRBJ2-7; a possible D gene is TRBD2 (5 bases). Germline V gene lookup returns CDR1 LGHDT and CDR2 YNNKEL (reference sequence). This CDR3 is built from 15 residues. Between the trimmed V and J ends, which lost 1 base and 4 bases, there was a span of 14 bases. CDR3: CASSQAVEGMYEQYF. The CDR3 region has the DNA TGTGCCAGCAGCCAAGCAGTTGAGGGAATGTACGAGCAGTACTTC.

This chain links TRBV7-8 with TRBJ2-7; 10 bases are shared with TRBD2. The germline V gene encodes CDR1 SGHVS and CDR2 FQNEAQ. The CDR3 consists of 14 residues. Trimming removed 4 bases from V and 5 bases from J; junction bases left unmatched: 5. The CDR3 loop reads CASSWEGLANEQYF. For the CDR3, the DNA is TGTGCCAGCAGCTGGGAGGGACTAGCGAACGAGCAGTACTTC.

The genes are TRBV11-3 and TRBJ1-1; D is possibly TRBD1 (6 bases). Germline V gene data show CDR1 as SGHNT and CDR2 as YENEEA. The CDR3 is made up of 14 amino acids. Trimming took 7 bases from V and 5 from J, leaving 17 bases between them. The chain's CDR3 is CASTQQGEETEAFF. The CDR3 coding sequence is TGTGCCAGCACCCAACAGGGAGAAGAAACTGAAGCTTTCTTT. The full variable domain, rest sourced from reference TRBV11-3 and TRBJ1-1, is EAGVVQSPRYKIIEKKQPVAFWCNPISGHNTLYWYLQNLGQGPELLIRYENEEAVDDSQLPKDRFSAERLKGVDSTLKIQPAELGDSAVYLCASTQQGEETEAFFGQGTRLTVV.

The chain couples TRBV28 to TRBJ2-3; maybe TRBD1 (7 bases). CDR1 and CDR2 from the germline V gene are MDHEN and SYDVKM. V lost 6 bases, J lost 4 bases, and 14 bases lay in between. The CDR3 contains 14 residues. The CDR3 sequence: CASRGGQRPDTQYF. CDR3 nucleotide sequence: TGTGCCAGCAGGGGGGGACAGAGACCAGATACGCAGTATTTT.

The V gene is TRBV7-2, the J gene TRBJ1-5; possibly TRBD1 for D (5 bases). The CDR3 consists of 14 residues. V lost 1 base, J lost 4 bases, and 8 bases lay in between. Per the germline V gene, CDR1 is SGHTA and CDR2 is FQGNSA. DNA for the CDR3: TGTGCCAGCAGCTTAGGGGGCCTTAATCAGCCCCAGCATTTT. Its protein product is CASSLGGLNQPQHF.

The chain couples TRBV5-6 to TRBJ1-4; TRBD1 aligns across 8 bases. The CDR3 has 15 residues. Germline V gene data show CDR1 as SGHDT and CDR2 as YYEEEE. The ends lost 4 bases at V and 8 bases at J; junction bases unmatched: 10. The CDR3 sequence: CASSIRTGRPEKLFF. Written as DNA, the CDR3 is TGTGCCAGCAGCATAAGGACAGGGCGACCAGAAAAACTGTTTTTT.

The V call is TRBV6-5, the J call TRBJ2-5; D is possibly TRBD2 (6 bases). Germline loops: CDR1 MNHEY, CDR2 SVGAGI. Trimming took 8 bases from V and 1 from J, leaving 11 bases between them. This CDR3 has 13 amino acids. The CDR3 is CASAGTFQETQYF. CDR3 in DNA: TGTGCCAGCGCGGGGACGTTCCAAGAGACCCAGTACTTC.

This clone has a handful of counts. The gene calls are TRBV6-5 and TRBJ1-6; D gene uncertain. From germline, CDR1 is MNHEY and CDR2 SVGAGI. The CDR3 is 15 residues long. Trimming took 2 bases from V and 2 from J, leaving 7 bases between them. DNA of the CDR3: TGTGCCAGCAGTTACGCACTGACCTATAATTCACCCCTCCACTTT. The encoded protein is CASSYALTYNSPLHF.

This chain joins TRBV30 and TRBJ2-1; 16 bases map to TRBD2. This CDR3 contains 16 residues. Losses at the gene ends were 1 base for V and 8 bases for J; bases not matched to a gene: 5. From germline, CDR1 is GTSNPN and CDR2 SVGIG (reference sequence). The CDR3: CAWSAGLAGGPDEQFF. The CDR3 region has the DNA TGTGCCTGGAGTGCGGGACTAGCGGGAGGGCCGGATGAGCAGTTCTTC.

The chain carries TRBV6-5 and TRBJ1-2, with 10 nucleotides matching TRBD1. The germline V gene has CDR1 MNHEY and CDR2 SVGAGI. This CDR3 region has 14 residues. The J segment lost 6 bases and the V segment lost 6 bases, leaving 7 bases of the junction unmatched. The CDR3 bases are TGTGCCAGCAGCCGACAGGGGGCAGGGAATGGCTACACCTTC. The encoded protein is CASSRQGAGNGYTF.

This clone was picked up one time. The V call is TRBV9, the J call TRBJ2-1; D ambiguous. This CDR3 contains 13 residues. Trimming removed 0 bases at V and 6 bases at J, with 7 bases between. From germline, CDR1 is SGDLS and CDR2 YYNGEE. In DNA, the CDR3 is TGTGCCAGCAGCGTAGCGGGTCCCAATGAGCAGTTCTTC. Translation gives CASSVAGPNEQFF.

In its sample, this clone was seen a few times. J is TRBJ2-3 and V is TRBV27, with 10 positions matching TRBD2. Germline V lookup: CDR1 MNHEY, CDR2 SMNVEV (reference sequence). The trim removed 6 bases at V and 4 bases at J, leaving 7 bases unmatched. This CDR3 has 15 residues. The DNA for the CDR3 is TGTGCCAGCAGACCTAGCGGGAGTTTCCCAGATACGCAGTATTTT. Amino acids: CASRPSGSFPDTQYF.

J is TRBJ2-7 and V is TRBV6-5; 7 bases are a match to TRBD1. This CDR3 is built from 13 residues. The germline V gene has CDR1 MNHEY and CDR2 SVGAGI. The V gene end was trimmed by 4 bases and the J gene end by 4 bases; junction bases not matched to a gene: 4. For the CDR3, the DNA is TGTGCCAGCAGTTTCTCAGGGGGTTACGAGCAGTACTTC. Its protein is CASSFSGGYEQYF.

This sequence joins TRBV6-5 and TRBJ2-7, with 12 bases fitting TRBD1. CDR3 length equals 15 residues. V lost 6 bases to trimming and J lost 4 bases; unmatched junction nucleotides: 7. Looked up from germline, CDR1 is MNHEY and CDR2 is SVGAGI. CDR3 residues: CASRNPGQGAYEQYF. CDR3 in DNA: TGTGCCAGCAGAAACCCGGGACAGGGGGCTTACGAGCAGTACTTC.